Below, one T cell receptor beta chain is given with its context. Its specificity is not known. Authors of the study amplified TCR beta CDR3 regions from RNA transcripts. TCR CDR3 underwent first-round RT-PCR with the HTBI primer set. In TCRdb, the multiplex PCR reads were re-called with MiXCR into one record per CDR3 protein. Of 250,000 to 300,000 distinct CDR3 sequences in the sample, roughly 15% are singletons; the top ten hold roughly 13%. This record belongs to a study of T cells in Graves' hyperthyroidism and ophthalmopathy. Study-level findings and limits: Ophthalmopathy stood apart from stable hyperthyroidism in a 13 V-J model.

The sample, blood from the first hyperthyroidism diagnosis, precedes any ophthalmopathy symptoms. The J segment lost 9 bases and the V segment lost 6 bases, leaving 11 bases of the junction unmatched. The germline gives CDR1 MNHEY, CDR2 SVGEGT. The CDR3 is 14 residues long. Sequencing input: blood. This sequence joins TRBV6-2 or TRBV6-3 and TRBJ1-5; 7 bases agree with TRBD1. The clonotype originates from a woman between 40 and 55 years old with Graves' hyperthyroidism that later progressed to Graves' ophthalmopathy. CDR3 in amino acids: CASRRTGERGPQHF. The CDR3, as DNA: TGTGCCAGCAGGCGGACAGGCGAAAGGGGGCCCCAGCATTTT.